This record covers a single T cell receptor (beta chain). The record originates from a study of identifying expanded T cells in peripheral blood. The data were produced by immunoSEQ multiplex PCR, yet TCRdb's version contains in-frame clones alone and is incomplete. The sample records fewer than 55,000 clones, approximately 80% being singletons. The V and J ends lost 6 bases and 0 bases, in that order; junction bases with no gene match: 6. Germline loops: CDR1 SNHLY, CDR2 FYNNEI. This CDR3 is built from 16 residues. Healthy donors had no documented immune events, such as infections, while sampled. J is TRBJ2-3 and V is TRBV2, with 10 nucleotides matching TRBD2. The sample consisted of blood. This TCR came from a person aged 18-69 years in good health. The CDR3, as DNA: TGTGCCAGCAGAGCAGGACTAGCGGCTAGCACAGATACGCAGTATTTT. This codes for CASRAGLAASTDTQYF. The full variable domain, its missing parts supplied by reference TRBV2 and TRBJ2-3, is EPEVTQTPSHQVTQMGQEVILRCVPISNHLYFYWYRQILGQKVEFLVSFYNNEISEKSEIFDDQFSVERPDGSNFTLKIRSTKLEDSAMYFCASRAGLAASTDTQYFGPGTRLTVL.